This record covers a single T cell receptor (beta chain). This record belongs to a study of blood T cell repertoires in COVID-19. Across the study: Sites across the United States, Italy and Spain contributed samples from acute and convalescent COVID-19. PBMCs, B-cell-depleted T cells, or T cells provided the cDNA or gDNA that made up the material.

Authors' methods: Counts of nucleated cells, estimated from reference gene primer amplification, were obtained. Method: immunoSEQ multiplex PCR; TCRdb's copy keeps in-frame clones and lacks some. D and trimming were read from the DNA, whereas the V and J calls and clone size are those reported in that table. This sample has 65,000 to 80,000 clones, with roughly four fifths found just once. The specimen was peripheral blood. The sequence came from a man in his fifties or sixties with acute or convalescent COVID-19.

In DNA form, the CDR3 reads TGTGCCAGCAGTGCAGGGACAGGGGGCGCTCGGGGCTATGGCTACACCTTC. This sequence encodes CASSAGTGGARGYGYTF. This chain links TRBV6-1 with TRBJ1-2; 12 bases match TRBD1. V was pared by 4 bases and J by 4 bases, with 10 bases of the junction left unmatched. CDR1 and CDR2 (germline): MNHNS, SASEGT. The CDR3 runs to 17 residues.